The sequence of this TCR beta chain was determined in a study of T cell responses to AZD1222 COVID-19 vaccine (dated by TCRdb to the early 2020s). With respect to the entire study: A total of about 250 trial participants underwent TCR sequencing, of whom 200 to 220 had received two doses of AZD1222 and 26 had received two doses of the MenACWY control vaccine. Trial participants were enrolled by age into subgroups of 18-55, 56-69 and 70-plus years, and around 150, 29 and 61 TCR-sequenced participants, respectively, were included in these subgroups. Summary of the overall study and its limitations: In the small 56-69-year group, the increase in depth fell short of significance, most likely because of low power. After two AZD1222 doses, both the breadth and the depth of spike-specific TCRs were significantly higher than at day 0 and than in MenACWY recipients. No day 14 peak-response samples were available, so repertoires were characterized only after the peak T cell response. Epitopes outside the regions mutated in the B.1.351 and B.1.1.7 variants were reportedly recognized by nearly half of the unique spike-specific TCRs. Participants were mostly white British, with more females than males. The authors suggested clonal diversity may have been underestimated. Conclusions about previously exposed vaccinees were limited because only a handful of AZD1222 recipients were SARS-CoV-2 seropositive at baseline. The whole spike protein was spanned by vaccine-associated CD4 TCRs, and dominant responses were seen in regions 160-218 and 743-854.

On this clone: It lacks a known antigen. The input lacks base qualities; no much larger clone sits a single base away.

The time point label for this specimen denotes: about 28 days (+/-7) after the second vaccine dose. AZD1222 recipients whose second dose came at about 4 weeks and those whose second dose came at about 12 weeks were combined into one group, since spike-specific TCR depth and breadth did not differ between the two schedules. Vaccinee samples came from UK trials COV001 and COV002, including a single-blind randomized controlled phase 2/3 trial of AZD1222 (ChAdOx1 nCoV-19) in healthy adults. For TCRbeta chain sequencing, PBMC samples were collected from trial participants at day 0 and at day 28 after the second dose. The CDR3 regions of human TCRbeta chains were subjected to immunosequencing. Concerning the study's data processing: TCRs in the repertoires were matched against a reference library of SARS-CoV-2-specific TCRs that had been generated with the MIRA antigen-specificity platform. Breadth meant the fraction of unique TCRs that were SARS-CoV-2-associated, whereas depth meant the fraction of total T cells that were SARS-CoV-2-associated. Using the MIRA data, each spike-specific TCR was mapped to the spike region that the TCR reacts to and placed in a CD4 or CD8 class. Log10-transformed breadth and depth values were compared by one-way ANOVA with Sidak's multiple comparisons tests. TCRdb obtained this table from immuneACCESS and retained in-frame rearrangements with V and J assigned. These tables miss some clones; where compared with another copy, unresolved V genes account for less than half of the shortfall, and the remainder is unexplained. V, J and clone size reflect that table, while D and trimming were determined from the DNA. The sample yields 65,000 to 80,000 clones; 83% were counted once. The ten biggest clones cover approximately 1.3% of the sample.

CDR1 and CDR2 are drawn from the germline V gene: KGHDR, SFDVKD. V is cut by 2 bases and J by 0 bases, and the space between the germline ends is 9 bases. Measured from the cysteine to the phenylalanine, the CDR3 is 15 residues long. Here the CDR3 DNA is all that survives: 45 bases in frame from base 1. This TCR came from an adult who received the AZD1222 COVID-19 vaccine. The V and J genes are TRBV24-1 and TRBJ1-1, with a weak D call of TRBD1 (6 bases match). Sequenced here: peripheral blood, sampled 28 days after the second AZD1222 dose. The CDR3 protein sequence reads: CATSDSGQMNTEAFF. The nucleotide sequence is TGTGCCACCAGTGATTCCGGACAGATGAACACTGAAGCTTTCTTT.